The 7 T cell receptor beta chains reported below all come from one sample, sequenced in a study of blood T cells in healthy people across ages (dated by TCRdb to between 2015 and 2016). The method was 5' RACE. For sequencing, an Illumina HiSeq 2500 was employed. A second about 7 to 11 cycle PCR used a sample-barcoded 5' primer and a J-beta primer mix. TCRdb itself trimmed the public reads at Q25 with fastp, ran MiXCR and retained productive beta chains. Under each unique CDR3 protein, matching rows form one entry showing the most common genes and DNA. The sample records over a million distinct CDR3 sequences, 40% to 55% of which are singletons. The ten largest account for 15% to 20% of the sample. Sequencing used blood. The receptors here all came from a woman aged 60-75 years in good health.

V is TRBV4-1 and J is TRBJ2-1, with TRBD2 as a possible D gene (5 bases). The tail of the sequence fits TRBJ2-7 better, so the J call may be wrong. Germline-derived CDR1 and CDR2 are MGHRA and YSYEKL. The CDR3 consists of 15 residues. For the CDR3, the DNA is TGCGCCAGCAGGAAAAGTGGGGAGTCCTACAATGAGCAGTACTTC. Translating gives CASRKSGESYNEQYF.

In the case of this clonotype: The junction and the germline gene differ at one end; a read error may be behind it. The chain joins TRBV20-1 to TRBJ2-5; 16 bases are a match to TRBD2. CDR1 and CDR2 from the germline V gene are DFQATT and SNEGSKA (reference sequence). This CDR3 spans 16 amino acids. The CDR3 coding sequence is TGCGGTGCTAAAGGGACTAGCGGGAGGGGCAAAGAGACCCAGTACTTC. Its translation is CGAKGTSGRGKETQYF.

This clonotype appeared once. The junction does not match germline at one end; this may be a read error. The chain uses TRBV20-1 and TRBJ2-1, with 9 bases lining up with TRBD2. There are 14 residues in the CDR3. Germline V CDR1 and CDR2: DFQATT, SNEGSKA (reference sequence). This chain's CDR3 is CGAAKGLAYNEQFF. CDR3 DNA: TGCGGTGCTGCCAAGGGACTAGCTTACAATGAGCAGTTCTTC.

This clonotype was recorded a few times. This chain links TRBV5-1 with TRBJ2-7, with 8 nucleotides matching TRBD2. The CDR3 runs to 16 residues. Trimming cost V 5 bases and J 0 bases; bases outside gene matches: 10. CDR1 and CDR2 from the germline V gene are SGHRS and YFSETQ. The CDR3 loop reads CASRAHSGSHSYEQYF. The DNA of the CDR3 is TGCGCCAGCAGGGCCCACAGCGGGAGTCACTCCTACGAGCAGTACTTC.

This CDR3 reads CSVPRGSSTDTQYF. DNA of the CDR3: TGCAGCGTTCCCCGGGGCTCAAGCACAGATACGCAGTATTTT. V gene TRBV29-1 combines with J gene TRBJ2-3; possibly TRBD1 or TRBD2 for D (5 bases each). The CDR3 extends over 14 amino acids. Germline assignment: CDR1 SQVTM and CDR2 ANQGSEA. V was shortened by 5 bases and J by 0 bases, with 12 bases between the two germline ends.

The chain has TRBV7-2 and TRBJ2-3; a possible D gene is TRBD2 (6 bases). The V gene's germline CDR1 is SGHTA and CDR2 FQGNSA. Trimming pared 3 bases from V and 2 bases from J, leaving 15 bases between. The CDR3 contains 16 residues. CDR3 DNA sequence: TGTGCCAGCAGCTTCGCCCCGGGACTGGACACAGATACGCAGTATTTT. Translation: CASSFAPGLDTDTQYF.

The chain couples TRBV5-6 to TRBJ1-6; maybe TRBD1 (6 bases). Looked up from germline, CDR1 is SGHDT and CDR2 is YYEEEE. V lost 4 bases and J lost 7, with 15 bases in between. CDR3 length: 15 amino acids. The CDR3 coding sequence is TGTGCCAGCAGCCGGGGGCCAGGGCGAAATTCACCCCTCCACTTT. It is translated as CASSRGPGRNSPLHF.